The 27 T cell receptor beta chains reported below all come from one sample, sequenced in a study of spatial heterogeneity in lung cancer. Findings and caveats of the study: Counts that tracked tumor mutation counts were those of expanded intratumoral alpha and beta TCRs.

These receptors' antigens are unknown. One entry per CDR3 protein results from TCRdb running MiXCR on the 5' RACE reads. The repertoire holds 10,000 to 11,000 distinct CDR3 sequences, approximately 8% seen once, with roughly 22% in the top ten. Time point meaning: sample taken at primary tumor resection. Sequences were derived from lung tumor tissue, sampled at surgery. These receptors were collected from a female donor with early-stage non-small cell lung cancer.

This clonotype was seen at least ten times. CDR3 loop: CSVVARNYEQYF. As DNA, the CDR3 is TGCAGCGTTGTGGCTCGTAACTACGAGCAGTACTTC. The V and J genes are TRBV29-1 and TRBJ2-7; no clear D. Per the germline V gene, CDR1 is SQVTM and CDR2 is ANQGSEA. The ends were cut back, 4 bases at V and 3 bases at J, with 10 bases in the middle. The CDR3 runs to 12 residues.

This clonotype showed up many times. The rearrangement uses TRBV12-3 or TRBV12-4 and TRBJ2-7; D is undetermined. The CDR3 consists of 14 residues. V was clipped by 3 bases and J by 11 bases, with 20 bases between them. CDR3 coding DNA: TGTGCCAGCAGTTTCGGCGACGTGGCTACTTCGGAGTACTTC. Protein: CASSFGDVATSEYF.

Remarks on this clonotype: A read error may explain this, as a much larger clone is one base away. The chain combines TRBV10-3 with TRBJ2-3; 13 bases fit TRBD2. This CDR3 comprises 16 residues. Germline CDR1 ENHRY, CDR2 SYGVKD. In DNA form, the CDR3 reads TGTGTCATCAGGCAAGGACTAGCGGGGGCAAGTGACTCGCAGTATTTT. Its translation: CVIRQGLAGASDSQYF.

This clonotype was seen at least ten times. This chain links TRBV28 with TRBJ2-5, with TRBD1 identical over 11 bases. Germline loops: CDR1 MDHEN, CDR2 SYDVKM. CDR3 size: 18 residues. With 4 bases clipped from V and 1 base from J, the junction kept 11 bases outside the gene matches. The CDR3 protein is CASSSTGQGAWGQETQYF. CDR3 coding DNA: TGTGCCAGCAGTTCCACCGGACAGGGGGCGTGGGGCCAAGAGACCCAGTACTTC.

This clonotype was seen ten or more times. V usage is TRBV11-2 and J usage is TRBJ1-3; 11 bases fit TRBD1. The CDR3 length is 15 residues. The V gene's germline CDR1 is SGHAT and CDR2 FQNNGV. With V trimmed by 3 bases and J by 5 bases, 3 bases remained unmatched. Written as DNA, the CDR3 is TGTGCCAGCAGCTTGGACAGGGGGCTGAGAAACACCATATATTTT. Protein: CASSLDRGLRNTIYF.

In its sample, this clonotype ranks as medium-sized. The chain is built from TRBV10-3 and TRBJ2-2, with 8 bases identical to TRBD1. Germline V gene lookup returns CDR1 ENHRY and CDR2 SYGVKD. The CDR3 loop spans 16 amino acids. The V and J ends lost 6 bases and 2 bases, in that order; junction bases with no gene match: 8. The CDR3 region is CAISSGGQINTGELFF. The CDR3 nucleotides read TGTGCCATCAGCTCAGGGGGCCAGATAAACACCGGGGAGCTGTTTTTT.

By share, this clonotype ranks as medium-sized (0.01 to 0.1%). The chain combines TRBV7-2 with TRBJ1-5; 7 nucleotides align to TRBD1. The length of the CDR3 is 14 residues. The J segment lost 8 bases and the V segment lost 3 bases, leaving 7 bases of the junction unmatched. CDR1 is SGHTA, CDR2 FQGNSA, per germline. For the CDR3, the DNA is TGTGCCAGCAGCTTCAACAGGGGTAAAGAGCCCCAGCATTTT. Its protein is CASSFNRGKEPQHF. Full variable domain (rest looked up from reference TRBV7-2 and TRBJ1-5): GAGVSQSPSNKVTEKGKDVELRCDPISGHTALYWYRQSLGQGLEFLIYFQGNSAPDKSGLPSDRFSAERTGGSVSTLTIQRTQQEDSAVYLCASSFNRGKEPQHFGDGTRLSIL.

The table lists this clonotype with many counts. Here the CDR3 DNA reads TGTGCCAGCAGCAATCGGTGTTATGGTGGGAGAGCTAATGAAAAACTGTTTTTT. Translated: CASSNRCYGGRANEKLFF. The V gene is TRBV21-1, the J gene TRBJ1-4. TRBV21-1 is flagged as a pseudogene. This CDR3 is 18 amino acids long.

This clonotype was counted at least ten times. This chain connects TRBV29-1 to TRBJ2-3; 9 bases match TRBD2. The trim removed 7 bases at V and 2 bases at J, leaving 7 bases unmatched. CDR3 length equals 14 residues. In germline, CDR1 is SQVTM, CDR2 ANQGSEA. The CDR3 spells CSALTSGLTDTQYF. The CDR3 nucleotides are TGCAGCGCCCTGACTAGCGGTCTCACAGATACGCAGTATTTT.

This clonotype was found many times. This chain connects TRBV7-2 to TRBJ1-5, with TRBD1 matching over 10 bases. CDR1 is SGHTA and CDR2 is FQGNSA in the germline V gene. V lost 5 bases and J lost 4; bases outside the gene matches: 8. The CDR3 consists of 16 residues. CDR3 sequence (DNA): TGTGCCAGCAGCAAGACGACAGGGGGCTGGAATCAGCCCCAGCATTTT. It specifies CASSKTTGGWNQPQHF.

By frequency in the sample, this clonotype is medium-sized (0.01 to 0.1%). The rearrangement uses TRBV7-3 and TRBJ1-2, with D possibly matching TRBD1 (6 bases). The CDR3 loop spans 14 amino acids. Germline CDR1 SGHTA, CDR2 FQGTGA. The ends were cut back, 5 bases at V and 6 bases at J, with 16 bases in the middle. The CDR3: CASSQGRGPNGYTF. The CDR3 bases are TGTGCCAGCAGCCAGGGGAGGGGACCCAATGGCTACACCTTC.

The V and J genes are TRBV27 and TRBJ2-7; TRBD2 is a possible D gene (5 bases). CDR1 and CDR2 (germline): MNHEY, SMNVEV (reference sequence). V was clipped by 6 bases and J by 1 base, with 19 bases between them. This CDR3 contains 16 residues. CDR3 amino acids: CASSTPPIGGSYEQYF. The CDR3 DNA sequence: TGTGCCAGCAGCACCCCGCCGATAGGAGGTTCCTACGAGCAGTACTTC.

The sample holds many counts of this clonotype. The CDR3 here is CASSYRTSGGMNTGELFF. DNA for the CDR3: TGTGCCAGCAGCTATAGGACTAGCGGGGGGATGAACACCGGGGAGCTGTTTTTT. V usage is TRBV7-2 and J usage is TRBJ2-2; 14 bases are shared with TRBD2. Germline V gene sequence: CDR1 SGHTA, CDR2 FQGNSA. The CDR3 is 18 residues long. The J segment lost 1 base and the V segment lost 4 bases, leaving 5 bases of the junction unmatched.

This clonotype was observed at least ten times. V is TRBV7-3 and J is TRBJ1-1, with 11 bases aligning to TRBD1. The CDR3 runs to 14 residues. Germline V CDR1 and CDR2: SGHTA, FQGTGA. The V gene end was trimmed by 4 bases and the J gene end by 6 bases; junction bases not matched to a gene: 4. The CDR3 loop is CASSWDRGSAEAFF. For the CDR3, the DNA is TGTGCCAGCAGCTGGGACAGGGGGTCAGCTGAAGCTTTCTTT.

This clonotype was seen many times. The CDR3 coding sequence is TGTGCCAGCAGTTACTTTAACCGGGACGGTACCTACGAGCAGTACTTC. Translated: CASSYFNRDGTYEQYF. The genes are TRBV6-5 and TRBJ2-7; the D call may be TRBD1 or TRBD2 (5 bases each). Between the trimmed V and J ends, which lost 1 base and 2 bases, there was a span of 15 bases. Germline assignment: CDR1 MNHEY and CDR2 SVGAGI. This CDR3 contains 16 residues.

This clonotype is classed as medium-sized. The V gene is TRBV7-2, the J gene TRBJ2-5; 8 positions match TRBD1. Germline loops: CDR1 SGHTA, CDR2 FQGNSA. After removal of 3 bases from V and 2 bases from J, the junction contained 2 bases not matched to a gene. The CDR3 is 14 residues long. CDR3 in amino acids: CASSFNRGQETQYF. The CDR3 DNA reads TGTGCCAGCAGCTTCAACAGGGGGCAAGAGACCCAGTACTTC.

This clonotype was seen at least ten times. The chain is built from TRBV11-2 and TRBJ2-5; no definite D call. The CDR3 runs to 14 residues. The V end lost 5 bases, the J end lost 1 base, and 11 bases lay between the germline ends. Germline values: CDR1 SGHAT, CDR2 FQNNGV. The CDR3 here is CASSPVLGQETQYF. The CDR3 DNA is TGTGCCAGCAGCCCCGTGTTGGGCCAAGAGACCCAGTACTTC.

At least ten counts were recorded for this clonotype. CDR3 coding DNA: TGTGCCAGCACCTACACACAAAGCTCCTACGAGCAGTACTTC. Encoded protein: CASTYTQSSYEQYF. The chain employs TRBV2 and TRBJ2-7; D is undetermined. V lost 7 bases and J 0 bases, leaving 13 bases between the germline ends. The germline V gene encodes CDR1 SNHLY and CDR2 FYNNEI. This CDR3 comprises 14 residues.

The V gene is TRBV7-2, the J gene TRBJ2-7; D could derive from TRBD1 or TRBD2 (7 bases each). Per germline, CDR1 SGHTA and CDR2 FQGNSA. The V end lost 5 bases, the J end lost 1 base, and 15 bases lay between the germline ends. The length of the CDR3 is 15 residues. The DNA of the CDR3 is TGTGCCAGCAGCCTCCGACAGGGAGGGTCCTACGAGCAGTACTTC. Protein product: CASSLRQGGSYEQYF.

To note about this clonotype: A read error may explain this, as a much larger clone is one base away. The chain combines TRBV20-1 with TRBJ2-1; 7 bases fit TRBD1. Germline values: CDR1 DFQATT, CDR2 SNEGSKA (reference sequence). CDR3 length: 13 residues. CDR3 in amino acids: CSARDSSYNERFF. In DNA, the CDR3 is TGCAGTGCCCGGGACAGTTCCTACAATGAGCGGTTCTTC.

This clonotype was seen many times. The chain has TRBV7-2 and TRBJ1-5; weak D call: TRBD1 (5 bases). The CDR3 is 14 residues long. Germline CDR1 SGHTA, CDR2 FQGNSA. Trimming took 4 bases from V and 2 from J, leaving 9 bases between them. The CDR3 sequence: CASSSRDGNQPQHF. CDR3 in DNA: TGTGCCAGCAGCTCCAGGGATGGCAATCAGCCCCAGCATTTT.

There are many counts of this clonotype. J is TRBJ2-2 and V is TRBV7-8, with 9 bases aligning to TRBD2. V lost 4 bases to trimming and J lost 4 bases; unmatched junction nucleotides: 10. The germline CDR1 and CDR2 sequences are SGHVS and FQNEAQ. This CDR3 has 17 residues. CDR3 nucleotide sequence: TGTGCCAGCAGCTCGACTCTTAGCGGGGGAAGCACCGGGGAGCTGTTTTTT. This encodes CASSSTLSGGSTGELFF.

This clonotype was observed many times. The chain uses TRBV6-2 or TRBV6-3 and TRBJ1-1; the D gene is possibly TRBD1 (6 bases). Trimming took 7 bases from V and 3 from J, leaving 12 bases between them. This CDR3 is 13 amino acids long. Germline lookup yields CDR1 MNHEY and CDR2 SVGEGT. Here the CDR3 reads CASTSGDDTEAFF. CDR3 coding DNA: TGTGCCAGCACATCAGGGGATGACACTGAAGCTTTCTTT.

This clonotype was counted many times. The chain joins TRBV3-1 to TRBJ2-2, with 7 nucleotides matching TRBD1. J was trimmed by 6 bases and V by 2 bases; bases with no gene match: 3. Germline loops: CDR1 LGHDT, CDR2 YNNKEL (reference sequence). There are 14 residues in the CDR3. The CDR3 region is CASSQFQGAGELFF. CDR3 in DNA: TGTGCCAGCAGCCAATTTCAGGGGGCCGGGGAGCTGTTTTTT.

The V call is TRBV20-1, the J call TRBJ2-5; TRBD1 matches at 7 bases. Trimming cost V 4 bases and J 5 bases; bases outside gene matches: 10. Per the germline V gene, CDR1 is DFQATT and CDR2 is SNEGSKA (reference sequence). The CDR3 runs to 14 residues. CDR3 nucleotide sequence: TGCAGTGCTAACAGAGGGGGCGCAGGGGAGACCCAGTACTTC. Translated, it gives CSANRGGAGETQYF.

This clonotype was recorded many times. An end of the junction does not agree with germline; a read error may underlie this. This chain uses TRBV20-1 with TRBJ2-2, with TRBD2 identical over 10 bases. Germline V gene sequence: CDR1 DFQATT, CDR2 SNEGSKA (reference sequence). CDR3 length equals 14 residues. This chain's CDR3 is CRASGGPNTGELFF. As DNA, the CDR3 is TGCAGGGCTAGCGGGGGCCCAAACACCGGGGAGCTGTTTTTT.

This clonotype has a count of ten or more. This chain links TRBV20-1 with TRBJ1-3; no firm D call. CDR1 is DFQATT and CDR2 is SNEGSKA in the germline V gene (reference sequence). The ends were cut back, 5 bases at V and 2 bases at J, with 28 bases in the middle. The CDR3 runs to 19 residues. Here the CDR3 DNA reads TGCAGTGCTCCGACGCTGGGAAGGGCAGCTTTACCGGCTGGAAACACCATATATTTT. It yields the protein CSAPTLGRAALPAGNTIYF.